The 25 T cell receptor beta chains below were found in one sample sequenced in a study of monozygotic twins with cystic fibrosis. This table comes from immunoSEQ multiplex PCR, and its TCRdb copy is limited to in-frame clones, with some not included. The sample shows over 20,000 clones, approximately 89% of them seen only once. Sequences were obtained from blood. The receptors here all came from a girl aged 2 to 9 with cystic fibrosis.

The V call is TRBV30, the J call TRBJ2-7; possibly TRBD2 for D (6 bases). This CDR3 has 13 amino acids. Trimming stripped 8 bases from V and 2 bases from J, with 16 bases between. Germline loops: CDR1 GTSNPN, CDR2 SVGIG (reference sequence). CDR3 amino acids: CAPWLGGPYEQYF. CDR3 bases: TGTGCCCCTTGGTTGGGAGGACCCTACGAGCAGTACTTC.

The rearrangement uses TRBV25-1 and TRBJ2-7, with 9 bases identical to TRBD1. Looked up from germline, CDR1 is MGHDK and CDR2 is SYGVNS. This CDR3 contains 15 residues. V shed 6 bases and J 1 base; nucleotides not matched to a gene: 7. The DNA for the CDR3 is TGTGCCAGCAGAGCACAGGGGGCGTTTTCCTACGAGCAGTACTTC. Translating gives CASRAQGAFSYEQYF.

In this sample, this clone turned up a few times. CDR3 residues: CFSRGNTEAFF. CDR3 in DNA: TGCTTCAGCAGGGGGAACACTGAAGCTTTCTTT. V gene TRBV20-1 combines with J gene TRBJ1-1; TRBD1 is a possible D gene (6 bases). This CDR3 has 11 amino acids. CDR1 is DFQATT, CDR2 SNEGSKA, per germline (reference sequence).

About this clone: The junction does not match germline at one end; this may be a read error. The rearrangement uses TRBV6-1 and TRBJ1-1, with D hard to call. The germline gives CDR1 MNHNS, CDR2 SASEGT. The CDR3 totals 13 residues. The CDR3 loop reads CASSERENTEAFF. The CDR3 DNA sequence: TGTGCCAGTAGTGAACGGGAGAACACTGAAGCTTTCTTT.

The J gene is TRBJ1-1, the V gene TRBV4-3; the D is unclear. Trimming took off 3 bases at V and 3 bases at J, with 17 bases between the two ends. This CDR3 contains 16 residues. Germline lookup yields CDR1 LGHNA and CDR2 YSLEER. Written as DNA, the CDR3 is TGCGCCAGCAGCCAGTTGTTCGACTTTTCGGACACTGAAGCTTTCTTT. It yields the protein CASSQLFDFSDTEAFF.

The chain is built from TRBV7-2 and TRBJ2-7; tentatively, D is TRBD2 (6 bases). V gave up 1 base and J gave up 0 bases, with 10 bases separating them. Germline V gene lookup returns CDR1 SGHTA and CDR2 FQGNSA. This CDR3 has 15 residues. This CDR3 is CASSLDSGSSYEQYF. CDR3 bases: TGTGCCAGCAGCTTAGATAGCGGCAGCTCCTACGAGCAGTACTTC.

This clone was recorded only once. The chain couples TRBV6-5 to TRBJ2-2, with D perhaps TRBD2 (5 bases). Trimming took 0 bases from V and 7 from J, leaving 12 bases between them. Per the germline V gene, CDR1 is MNHEY and CDR2 is SVGAGI. This CDR3 region has 15 residues. CDR3 sequence (DNA): TGTGCCAGCAGTTACTCGAGGGTGGTACACGGGGAGCTGTTTTTT. This gives the protein CASSYSRVVHGELFF.

The V call is TRBV11-3, the J call TRBJ1-2; TRBD1 matches at 9 bases. Trimming removed 5 bases from V and 5 bases from J; junction bases left unmatched: 12. From germline, CDR1 is SGHNT and CDR2 YENEEA. The CDR3 totals 16 residues. Here the CDR3 DNA reads TGTGCCAGCAGCCCCGGACAGGGGCCGATGGGGTATGGCTACACCTTC. It yields the protein CASSPGQGPMGYGYTF.

The rearrangement joins TRBV29-1 to TRBJ2-2; D is undetermined. Between the trimmed V and J ends, which lost 2 bases and 1 base, there was a span of 8 bases. This CDR3 spans 14 amino acids. Germline assignment: CDR1 SQVTM and CDR2 ANQGSEA. CDR3 DNA: TGCAGCGTTGAATATGGGCGGAACACCGGGGAGCTGTTTTTT. Translation gives CSVEYGRNTGELFF.

The rearrangement uses TRBV19 and TRBJ1-2; 8 nucleotides line up with TRBD1. Germline V CDR1 and CDR2: LNHDA, SQIVND (reference sequence). V trimming: 3 bases; J trimming: 6 bases; junction bases outside the gene matches: 6. This CDR3 comprises 14 residues. This CDR3 reads CASSIPGGAHGYTF. In DNA, the CDR3 is TGTGCCAGTAGTATCCCAGGGGGCGCGCATGGCTACACCTTC. Filled out from reference TRBV19 and TRBJ1-2, the complete variable domain reads DGGITQSPKYLFRKEGQNVTLSCEQNLNHDAMYWYRQDPGQGLRLIYYSQIVNDFQKGDIAEGYSVSREKKESFPLTVTSAQKNPTAFYLCASSIPGGAHGYTFGSGTRLTVV.

CDR3 bases: TGTGCCAGCAGCTTAGATGTCGGTGAGCAGTTCTTC. It is translated as CASSLDVGEQFF. V usage is TRBV7-2 and J usage is TRBJ2-1, with D hard to call. The V end lost 1 base, the J end lost 9 bases, and 7 bases lay between the germline ends. The CDR3 has 12 residues. In germline, CDR1 is SGHTA, CDR2 FQGNSA.

V and J are TRBV5-1 and TRBJ2-5; 7 positions match TRBD1. This CDR3 is 15 amino acids long. After removal of 0 bases from V and 1 base from J, the junction contained 3 bases not matched to a gene. CDR1 is SGHRS, CDR2 YFSETQ, per germline. This chain's CDR3 is CASSLGDSRQETQYF. The CDR3 region has the DNA TGCGCCAGCAGCTTGGGGGACAGTCGCCAAGAGACCCAGTACTTC.

V gene TRBV19 combines with J gene TRBJ2-2; D could derive from TRBD1 or TRBD2 (5 bases each). The V and J ends lost 10 bases and 7 bases respectively, with 13 bases between them. There are 12 residues in the CDR3. Per germline, CDR1 LNHDA and CDR2 SQIVND (reference sequence). The CDR3 nucleotides are TGTGCCACCGCGGCGAGGGGCGGGGAGCTGTTTTTT. Encoded protein: CATAARGGELFF.

This chain joins TRBV7-2 and TRBJ2-2, with 9 bases lining up with TRBD2. Germline V gene lookup returns CDR1 SGHTA and CDR2 FQGNSA. The ends lost 7 bases at V and 6 bases at J; junction bases unmatched: 9. The CDR3 sequence is 15 residues long. Written as DNA, the CDR3 is TGTGCCAGCAAAGGGGGACTAGCCTTACCCGGGGAGCTGTTTTTT. This translates into CASKGGLALPGELFF.

As DNA, the CDR3 is TGTGCCAGCAGAGCCCGGGTTCCCCCCATTGAGCAGTTCTTC. As protein: CASRARVPPIEQFF. The chain is built from TRBV6-5 and TRBJ2-1; D is unclear. Trimming took 6 bases from V and 9 from J, leaving 18 bases between them. The CDR3 has 14 amino acids. Germline V lookup: CDR1 MNHEY, CDR2 SVGAGI.

The chain is built from TRBV19 and TRBJ2-5, with unresolved D. This CDR3 spans 13 amino acids. The germline V gene has CDR1 LNHDA and CDR2 SQIVND (reference sequence). The germline V and J ends were trimmed by 2 bases and 2 bases, with 6 bases remaining between them. This CDR3 is CASSIRPQETQYF. The DNA of the CDR3 is TGTGCCAGTAGTATACGGCCACAAGAGACCCAGTACTTC.

CDR3 in DNA: TGTGCCAGCCGATCCGGGACTTTCTCCGTCAATGAGCAGTTCTTC. Translating gives CASRSGTFSVNEQFF. The chain links TRBV6-5 to TRBJ2-1; possibly TRBD2 for D (6 bases). The CDR3 has 15 amino acids. The germline V gene encodes CDR1 MNHEY and CDR2 SVGAGI. The V and J ends lost 8 bases and 6 bases respectively, with 20 bases between them.

This sequence joins TRBV29-1 and TRBJ2-3; D is undetermined. Between the trimmed V and J ends, which lost 4 bases and 0 bases, there was a span of 11 bases. The CDR3 runs 14 residues. Germline V CDR1 and CDR2: SQVTM, ANQGSEA. Here the CDR3 reads CSVVVIGSTDTQYF. The DNA of the CDR3 is TGCAGCGTTGTCGTAATTGGGAGCACAGATACGCAGTATTTT.

V usage is TRBV5-4 and J usage is TRBJ2-3; 15 bases match TRBD2. From germline, CDR1 is SGHNT and CDR2 YYREEE (reference sequence). V shed 0 bases, J shed 6 bases, and the junction held 8 bases outside the gene matches. This CDR3 has 18 amino acids. The DNA of the CDR3 is TGTGCCAGCAGCTTGGGGACTAGCGGGGGGGAAGCGGGTGATACGCAGTATTTT. It translates to CASSLGTSGGEAGDTQYF.

Here the CDR3 DNA reads TGCGCCAGCAGCTTGTTACCAGGGGCAACTAATGAAAAACTGTTTTTT. Residues: CASSLLPGATNEKLFF. The genes are TRBV5-1 and TRBJ1-4; perhaps TRBD1 as D (6 bases). Per germline, CDR1 SGHRS and CDR2 YFSETQ. V was pared by 1 base and J by 0 bases, with 10 bases between. The CDR3 consists of 16 residues.

The chain recombines TRBV6-5 with TRBJ2-7; D is possibly TRBD2 (6 bases). V was trimmed by 0 bases and J by 2 bases, leaving 11 bases between them. Germline V gives CDR1 MNHEY, CDR2 SVGAGI. This CDR3 has 15 amino acids. The CDR3 here is CASSYSPRETYEQYF. CDR3 DNA sequence: TGTGCCAGCAGTTACTCCCCCCGGGAGACCTACGAGCAGTACTTC.

The rearrangement joins TRBV5-5 to TRBJ1-6; D perhaps matches TRBD1 (6 bases). CDR3 length equals 14 residues. Between the trimmed V and J ends, which lost 3 bases and 11 bases, there was a span of 15 bases. Germline CDR1 and CDR2: SGHKS and YYEKEE (reference sequence). The CDR3 loop reads CASSWTEKSTPLHF. The CDR3 DNA reads as TGTGCCAGCAGCTGGACAGAAAAGAGTACACCCCTCCACTTT. The complete variable domain, with remaining parts taken from reference TRBV5-5 and TRBJ1-6, reads DAGVTQSPTHLIKTRGQQVTLRCSPISGHKSVSWYQQVLGQGPQFIFQYYEKEERGRGNFPDRFSARQFPNYSSELNVNALLLGDSALYLCASSWTEKSTPLHFGNGTRLTVT.

This chain links TRBV7-6 with TRBJ2-1, with TRBD2 matching 10 bases. This CDR3 region has 15 residues. Germline trimming cut 5 bases from V and 5 bases from J; bases unmatched to any gene: 6. Germline V gene lookup returns CDR1 SGHVS and CDR2 FNYEAQ. The CDR3 nucleotides read TGTGCCAGCAGCCCCTCTAGCGGGGGCCACAATGAGCAGTTCTTC. Protein product: CASSPSSGGHNEQFF. Supplemented by reference TRBV7-6 and TRBJ2-1, the full variable domain reads GAGVSQSPRYKVTKRGQDVALRCDPISGHVSLYWYRQALGQGPEFLTYFNYEAQQDKSGLPNDRFSAERPEGSISTLTIQRTEQRDSAMYRCASSPSSGGHNEQFFGPGTRLTVL.

The V and J genes are TRBV28 and TRBJ2-3, with 7 bases lining up with TRBD1. Trimming took 4 bases from V and 2 from J; bases not matched to a gene: 9. Germline V gene sequence: CDR1 MDHEN, CDR2 SYDVKM. CDR3 size: 16 residues. The CDR3 is CASSSPGQPNTDTQYF. CDR3 in DNA: TGTGCCAGCAGTTCCCCGGGACAGCCAAACACAGATACGCAGTATTTT.

V usage is TRBV30 and J usage is TRBJ1-4; 7 bases map to TRBD1. CDR1 GTSNPN and CDR2 SVGIG come from the germline V gene (reference sequence). This CDR3 is 15 amino acids long. V was pared by 1 base and J by 0 bases, with 2 bases of the junction left unmatched. In DNA, the CDR3 is TGTGCCTGGAGTGACACAGGGGCAACTAATGAAAAACTGTTTTTT. As protein: CAWSDTGATNEKLFF.